This TCR delta chain was documented in a study of Vδ1+ human thymocytes. Study-level points and caveats: Bulk data may be misread because of unexpected Vdelta2 sequences. In the thymus, TRG and TRD repertoires looked highly polyclonal with Gaussian CDR3 lengths. TRD repertoires were essentially private, unlike widely shared TRG clonotypes.

As for this clone: Its specificity is unknown.

V lost 2 bases and J lost 3, with 31 bases in between. Germline V gene data show CDR1 as TSWWSYY and CDR2 as QGS. This CDR3 contains 21 residues. The template was reverse-transcribed extracted RNA. Multiplex PCR used pooled V-gene forward primers and a constant-region reverse primer to amplify CDR3s. TCRdb re-called the multiplex PCR reads through CATT. The sample includes 80,000 or so delta-chain clones, around 32% of them seen just once. The source is a boy under three years old who had congenital heart surgery. The chain joins TRDV1 to TRDJ1, with a possible D match to TRDD2 (8 bases). Sequences were obtained from Vdelta1+ gamma-delta thymocytes from the thymus. As for subset: FACS-sorted CD3+ TCRalphabeta- TCRVdelta1+ TCRVdelta2- thymocytes. CDR3 amino acids: CALGESLASYSRIRGADKLIF. CDR3 nucleotides: TGTGCTCTTGGGGAAAGTCTCGCTTCCTACTCGAGGATACGGGGGGCCGATAAACTCATCTTT.